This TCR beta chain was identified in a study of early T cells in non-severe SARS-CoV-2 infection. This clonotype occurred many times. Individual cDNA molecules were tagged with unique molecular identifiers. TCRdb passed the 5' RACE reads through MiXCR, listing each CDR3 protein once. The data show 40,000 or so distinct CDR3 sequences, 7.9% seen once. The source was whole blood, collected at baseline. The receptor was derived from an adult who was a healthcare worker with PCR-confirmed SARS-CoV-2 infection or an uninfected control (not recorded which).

In nucleotides, the CDR3 is TGTGCCAGCAGCTTAGGTCCGGGGGCGTGGGAGACTGAAGCTTTCTTT. It codes for CASSLGPGAWETEAFF. This chain uses TRBV7-6 with TRBJ1-1; perhaps TRBD1 as D (6 bases). The CDR3 length is 16 residues. The V end lost 1 base, the J end lost 5 bases, and 17 bases lay between the germline ends. In germline, CDR1 is SGHVS, CDR2 FNYEAQ.